A single sample gave rise to the 19 T cell receptor beta chains below, sequenced in a study of control samples from healthy donors and cancer patients. Some clones are missing from TCRdb's copy, which holds only in-frame ones; the method was immunoSEQ multiplex PCR. The table shows 110,000 or so clones, with roughly 89% occurring only once. Specimen: blood. The receptors were gathered from a man aged 25 to 45 in good health.

The chain employs TRBV5-1 and TRBJ1-5; possibly TRBD1 for D (6 bases). This CDR3 comprises 16 residues. The germline V and J ends were trimmed by 4 bases and 6 bases, with 20 bases remaining between them. Germline CDR1 is SGHRS and CDR2 is YFSETQ. CDR3 residues: CASSPVGGGASQPQHF. The CDR3 bases are TGCGCCAGCAGCCCCGTAGGAGGGGGAGCGAGTCAGCCCCAGCATTTT. Variable domain in full (rest from reference TRBV5-1 and TRBJ1-5): KAGVTQTPRYLIKTRGQQVTLSCSPISGHRSVSWYQQTPGQGLQFLFEYFSETQRNKGNFPGRFSGRQFSNSRSEMNVSTLELGDSALYLCASSPVGGGASQPQHFGDGTRLSIL.

The V call is TRBV5-1, the J call TRBJ2-3; TRBD2 agrees at 13 bases. The germline CDR1 and CDR2 sequences are SGHRS and YFSETQ. This CDR3 has 16 residues. The ends lost 2 bases at V and 7 bases at J; junction bases unmatched: 7. CDR3 sequence: CASSFTSGGAWNTQYF. The DNA of the CDR3 is TGCGCCAGCAGCTTTACTAGCGGGGGGGCATGGAATACGCAGTATTTT. Filled out from reference TRBV5-1 and TRBJ2-3, the complete variable domain reads KAGVTQTPRYLIKTRGQQVTLSCSPISGHRSVSWYQQTPGQGLQFLFEYFSETQRNKGNFPGRFSGRQFSNSRSEMNVSTLELGDSALYLCASSFTSGGAWNTQYFGPGTRLTVL.

CDR3 sequence: CASSLSGFDEQYF. The CDR3 nucleotides are TGTGCCAGCAGCTTAAGTGGATTTGACGAGCAGTACTTC. The chain joins TRBV7-3 to TRBJ2-7; D remains ambiguous. Germline V gene sequence: CDR1 SGHTA, CDR2 FQGTGA. The length of the CDR3 is 13 residues. Trimming took 1 base from V and 5 from J, leaving 9 bases between them.

This sequence joins TRBV7-2 and TRBJ1-3; 8 bases are a match to TRBD1. Per the germline V gene, CDR1 is SGHTA and CDR2 is FQGNSA. There are 17 residues in the CDR3. With 0 bases clipped from V and 4 bases from J, the junction kept 8 bases outside the gene matches. The CDR3 DNA reads TGTGCCAGCAGCTTAGCCAGGGGGCCGGAGTTGGGAAACACCATATATTTT. It encodes CASSLARGPELGNTIYF.

This clone was detected only a few times. The chain combines TRBV12-3 or TRBV12-4 with TRBJ1-6, with D hard to call. V lost 5 bases and J lost 10, with 12 bases in between. The CDR3 sequence is 13 residues long. CDR3 sequence reads: CASSPLADSPLHF. The CDR3 DNA sequence: TGTGCCAGCAGTCCTCTGGCAGACTCACCCCTCCACTTT.

The chain has TRBV11-3 and TRBJ2-5; the match to TRBD2 covers 9 bases. Germline CDR1 and CDR2: SGHNT and YENEEA. The CDR3 totals 15 residues. Trimming took 3 bases from V and 4 from J; bases not matched to a gene: 6. The CDR3 nucleotides read TGTGCCAGCAGCTTGAGGGCGGGGGGGCGAGAGACCCAGTACTTC. Protein: CASSLRAGGRETQYF.

This sequence joins TRBV19 and TRBJ1-6; a weak D match, TRBD1 (5 bases). The CDR3 has 14 residues. Germline CDR1 is LNHDA and CDR2 is SQIVND (reference sequence). V was cut by 3 bases and J by 13 bases, with 16 bases left in between. The CDR3 coding sequence is TGTGCCAGTAGTATTCGGGAGCAGGGTGTTCCCCTCCACTTT. Translated: CASSIREQGVPLHF.

This clone was seen just once. The gene calls are TRBV11-2 and TRBJ2-3; TRBD2 matches at 8 bases. CDR3 length: 17 residues. The germline gives CDR1 SGHAT, CDR2 FQNNGV. V dropped 4 bases and J dropped 2; count of bases not matched to a gene: 11. The CDR3 region is CASSSLSAGGFTDTQYF. CDR3 bases: TGTGCCAGCAGCTCTCTCTCCGCGGGGGGCTTCACAGATACGCAGTATTTT. Variable domain in full (rest from reference TRBV11-2 and TRBJ2-3): EAGVAQSPRYKIIEKRQSVAFWCNPISGHATLYWYQQILGQGPKLLIQFQNNGVVDDSQLPKDRFSAERLKGVDSTLKIQPAKLEDSAVYLCASSSLSAGGFTDTQYFGPGTRLTVL.

V usage is TRBV11-2 and J usage is TRBJ2-2; D not certain. V lost 0 bases and J lost 5, with 4 bases in between. This CDR3 is built from 13 residues. The germline V gene has CDR1 SGHAT and CDR2 FQNNGV. The CDR3 DNA is TGTGCCAGCAGCTTAGATAGGACCGGGGAGCTGTTTTTT. Amino acid sequence: CASSLDRTGELFF. Full variable domain (remainder filled in from reference TRBV11-2 and TRBJ2-2): EAGVAQSPRYKIIEKRQSVAFWCNPISGHATLYWYQQILGQGPKLLIQFQNNGVVDDSQLPKDRFSAERLKGVDSTLKIQPAKLEDSAVYLCASSLDRTGELFFGEGSRLTVL.

The V and J genes are TRBV9 and TRBJ2-2, with no clear D. V was pared by 3 bases and J by 5 bases, with 8 bases between. CDR1 is SGDLS, CDR2 YYNGEE, per germline. This CDR3 contains 13 residues. CDR3 loop: CASSAVKTGELFF. The CDR3 DNA reads as TGTGCCAGCAGCGCGGTGAAGACCGGGGAGCTGTTTTTT.

The chain links TRBV27 to TRBJ1-4, with 9 bases aligning to TRBD1. Trimming removed 5 bases from V and 0 bases from J; junction bases left unmatched: 13. The CDR3 covers 19 residues. Germline lookup yields CDR1 MNHEY and CDR2 SMNVEV (reference sequence). CDR3 sequence: CASSARLQGAYATNEKLFF. CDR3 DNA sequence: TGTGCCAGCAGTGCCCGCCTACAGGGGGCCTATGCAACTAATGAAAAACTGTTTTTT.

CDR3 coding DNA: TGTGCCAGCAGTGAGACCCATGCGGGGGAGAAAGGGGAGACCCAGTACTTC. Residues: CASSETHAGEKGETQYF. This sequence joins TRBV6-1 and TRBJ2-5, with TRBD2 identical over 7 bases. The CDR3 consists of 17 residues. Losses at the gene ends were 3 bases for V and 5 bases for J; bases not matched to a gene: 15. Germline V gene data show CDR1 as MNHNS and CDR2 as SASEGT.

A few counts support this clone. The chain combines TRBV4-1 with TRBJ2-2; TRBD2 might be the D (5 bases). CDR1 MGHRA and CDR2 YSYEKL come from the germline V gene. Trimming removed 3 bases at V and 7 bases at J, with 15 bases between. This CDR3 region has 15 residues. CDR3 amino acids: CASSQPWSGNGELFF. The DNA for the CDR3 is TGCGCCAGCAGCCAGCCCTGGTCGGGGAACGGGGAGCTGTTTTTT.

This sequence joins TRBV2 and TRBJ1-1; D gene unclear. The CDR3 has 12 residues. The germline CDR1 and CDR2 sequences are SNHLY and FYNNEI. Trimming took 7 bases from V and 2 from J, leaving 8 bases between them. In DNA, the CDR3 is TGTGCCAGCACAAAGGAAAACACTGAAGCTTTCTTT. Amino acid sequence: CASTKENTEAFF.

J is TRBJ1-2 and V is TRBV29-1, with a possible D match to TRBD1 (5 bases). V shed 2 bases and J shed 7 bases, with 5 bases lying between them. The CDR3 runs to 10 residues. Per the germline V gene, CDR1 is SQVTM and CDR2 is ANQGSEA. The CDR3 here is CSVETGGYTF. CDR3 coding DNA: TGCAGCGTTGAAACAGGTGGCTACACCTTC.

V usage is TRBV6-6 and J usage is TRBJ1-2, with D possibly TRBD1 on 5 matching bases. CDR1 and CDR2 from the germline V gene are MNHNY and SVGAGI (reference sequence). This CDR3 region has 12 residues. V was cut by 4 bases and J by 8 bases, with 11 bases left in between. The CDR3 DNA reads as TGTGCCAGCAGTTGGGGCTCGACCGGCTACACCTTC. As protein: CASSWGSTGYTF.

The chain has TRBV4-1 and TRBJ1-1; the D gene is possibly TRBD1 (5 bases). With 0 bases removed from V and 1 base from J, the gap between germline ends came to 15 bases. The V gene's germline CDR1 is MGHRA and CDR2 YSYEKL. This CDR3 is built from 17 residues. This chain's CDR3 is CASSQDPRVTGNTEAFF. DNA for the CDR3: TGCGCCAGCAGCCAAGATCCCAGGGTGACTGGGAACACTGAAGCTTTCTTT.

The V gene is TRBV24-1, the J gene TRBJ2-7; the D is unclear. CDR3 length equals 13 residues. From germline, CDR1 is KGHDR and CDR2 SFDVKD. Trimming removed 4 bases from V and 4 bases from J, with 10 bases in between. The CDR3 reads CATSDSRIYEQYF. The CDR3 nucleotides are TGTGCCACCAGTGACAGTCGTATTTACGAGCAGTACTTC.

V usage is TRBV7-9 and J usage is TRBJ1-1; TRBD1 agrees at 7 bases. J gave up 6 bases and V 2 bases, and 3 bases lay outside the gene matches. CDR1 SEHNR and CDR2 FQNEAQ come from the germline V gene (reference sequence). There are 13 residues in the CDR3. The CDR3 sequence is CASSLRQGPEAFF. As DNA, the CDR3 is TGTGCCAGCAGCTTAAGACAGGGCCCTGAAGCTTTCTTT.